This T cell receptor beta chain was obtained from a study of beta chain features in type 1 diabetes. The investigators reverse transcribed all of the isolated RNA, so they sequenced expressed TCRB transcripts. The repertoire was sequenced with immunoSEQ multiplex PCR; TCRdb's copy has only in-frame clones and lacks some. The table has about 290,000 clones, under 8.5% seen once; the top ten hold more than 1%. This clone has only a few counts. With 4 bases clipped from V and 2 bases from J, the junction kept 11 bases outside the gene matches. The CDR3 is 17 residues long. The germline CDR1 and CDR2 sequences are LGHNA and YNFKEQ.

The sequencing input was central memory CD4+ T cells from blood. The origin of this receptor is a woman in her late teens or twenties in good health. The V and J genes are TRBV4-2 and TRBJ1-5, with 7 bases aligning to TRBD1. In DNA, the CDR3 is TGTGCCAGCAGCCCAAGGACAGGCCCGGGTGGCAATCAGCCCCAGCATTTT. Translating it yields CASSPRTGPGGNQPQHF.